The clone carrying this TCR beta chain was found a few times. This sample is drawn from a study of control samples from healthy donors and cancer patients. TCRdb keeps only in-frame clones here, not all; method: immunoSEQ multiplex PCR. The sample includes over 150,000 clones, nearly 96% of them seen just once. CDR3 length: 13 amino acids. Germline CDR1 LNHDA, CDR2 SQIVND (reference sequence). The V gene lost 2 bases and the J gene lost 3 bases, with 7 bases spanning the gap. The chain couples TRBV19 to TRBJ1-1; D call uncertain. The TCR sequence derives from a woman aged 25 to 39 in good health. The sequenced material came from blood. In DNA, the CDR3 is TGTGCCAGTAGTATAAACAGACACACTGAAGCTTTCTTT. Its translation is CASSINRHTEAFF.